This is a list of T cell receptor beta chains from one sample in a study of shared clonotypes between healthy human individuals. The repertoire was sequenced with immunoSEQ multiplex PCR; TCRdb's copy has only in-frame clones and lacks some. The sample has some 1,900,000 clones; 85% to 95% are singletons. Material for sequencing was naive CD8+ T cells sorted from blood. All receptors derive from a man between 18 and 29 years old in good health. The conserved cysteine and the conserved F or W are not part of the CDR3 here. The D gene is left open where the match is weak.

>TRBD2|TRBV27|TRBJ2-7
ASSFAGGPGNEQY
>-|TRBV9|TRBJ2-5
ASSPDGEETQY
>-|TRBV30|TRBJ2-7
AWSVRAGSYEQY
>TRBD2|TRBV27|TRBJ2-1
ASTNKAGGTYNEQF
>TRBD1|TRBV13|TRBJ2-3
ASSLDRGADTQY
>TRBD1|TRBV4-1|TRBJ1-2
ASSLALWDSDNYGYT
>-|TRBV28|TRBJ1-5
ASSLAPWGQPQH
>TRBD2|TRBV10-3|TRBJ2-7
AISEGAGGPYEQY
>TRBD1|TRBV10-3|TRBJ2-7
ASRQGADEQY
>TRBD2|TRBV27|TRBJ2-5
ASSLGLAATTQY
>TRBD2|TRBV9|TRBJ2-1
ASSPSGGAGEQF
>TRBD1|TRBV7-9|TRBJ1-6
ASSLVTGGFRYDNSPLH
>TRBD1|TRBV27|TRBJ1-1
ASSLGTGTTEAF
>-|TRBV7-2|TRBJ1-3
ASSSPLPSDTIY
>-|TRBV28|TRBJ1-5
ASSPHPTQPQH
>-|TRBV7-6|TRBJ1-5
ASSLAGGLFSNQPQH
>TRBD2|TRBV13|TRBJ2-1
ASSTTSSGRAPGEQF
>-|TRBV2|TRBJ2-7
ASSDRPYEQY
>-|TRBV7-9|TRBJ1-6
ASSPPSPNSPLH
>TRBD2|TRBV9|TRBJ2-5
ASSASGRDQETQY
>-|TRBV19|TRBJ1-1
ASSMYSETEAF
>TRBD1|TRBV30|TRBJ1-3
AWSPGQGASGNTIY
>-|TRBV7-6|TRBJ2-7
ASSPLSGRDYEQY
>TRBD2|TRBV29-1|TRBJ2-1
SVEDFSGRVDNEQF
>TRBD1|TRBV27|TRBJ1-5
ASSFRTGPNQPQH
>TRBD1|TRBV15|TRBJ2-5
ATSRRGQGGETQY
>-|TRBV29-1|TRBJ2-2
SVEDAAASTGELF
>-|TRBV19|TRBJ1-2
ASSQYRDIGVGLYGYT
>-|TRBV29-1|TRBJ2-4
SVETGLHIQY
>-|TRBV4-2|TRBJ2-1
ASSLIHGAEQF
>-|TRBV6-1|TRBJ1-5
ASSEEVGGMLSNQPQH
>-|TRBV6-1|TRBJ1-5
ASSEIRAPNQPQH
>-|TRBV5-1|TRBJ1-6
ASSLAIDSRIDSPLH
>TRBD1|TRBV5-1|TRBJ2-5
ASSPRGETQY
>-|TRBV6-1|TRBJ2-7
ASSEPSYEQY
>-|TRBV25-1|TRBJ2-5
ASSEREQGGETQY
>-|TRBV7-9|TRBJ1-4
ASSLGQAAEKLF
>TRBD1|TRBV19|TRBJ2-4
ASSPDREGAKNIQY
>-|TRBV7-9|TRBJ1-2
ASSSLVEANYGYT
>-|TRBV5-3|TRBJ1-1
ARSYPGTSLRTEAF
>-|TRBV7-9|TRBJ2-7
ASSINGAYEQY
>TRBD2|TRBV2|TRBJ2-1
ASSGLAGLDNEQF
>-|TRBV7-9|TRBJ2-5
ASSLWSSAQETQY
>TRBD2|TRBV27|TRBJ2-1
ASKVGASGSNEQF
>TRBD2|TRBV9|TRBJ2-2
ASSVVTGGFTGELF
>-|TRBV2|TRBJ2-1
ASSEKGTSDGNEQF
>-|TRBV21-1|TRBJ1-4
ASSKLTGAGITNEKLF
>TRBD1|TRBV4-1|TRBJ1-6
ASSQAGGEGSPLH
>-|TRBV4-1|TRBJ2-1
ASSEEALSYNEQF
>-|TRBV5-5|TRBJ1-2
ASSLEPTDTYGYT
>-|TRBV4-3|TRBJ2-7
ASSQDGDLSTYEQY